The present T cell receptor beta chain was sequenced within a study of blood T cell repertoires in COVID-19. Study information: Samples taken during acute and convalescent COVID-19 were collected in the United States, Italy and Spain.

Study processing details: The authors estimated nucleated cell counts from reference gene primer amplification. Libraries were prepared by immunoSEQ multiplex PCR; TCRdb keeps only in-frame clonotypes and omits some of them. The V and J calls and the clone size are those of that table, but D and trimming were determined from the DNA. Seen here are nearly 55,000 clones, around 84% observed once, and the top ten hold about 10%. Germline V CDR1 and CDR2: SEHNR, FQNEAQ (reference sequence). V dropped 5 bases and J dropped 3 bases, with 14 bases sitting between them. The CDR3 extends over 15 amino acids. The chain employs TRBV7-9 and TRBJ2-1; the D is unclear. Sequencing was done on a sample of peripheral blood. The receptor comes from a man aged 70 or older with active COVID-19. CDR3 sequence: CASSAKFPVYNEQFF. The CDR3, as DNA: TGTGCCAGCAGCGCAAAATTCCCGGTCTACAATGAGCAGTTCTTC. The whole variable domain, remainder taken from reference TRBV7-9 and TRBJ2-1, is DTGVSQNPRHKITKRGQNVTFRCDPISEHNRLYWYRQTLGQGPEFLTYFQNEAQLEKSRLLSDRFSAERPKGSFSTLEIQRTEQGDSAMYLCASSAKFPVYNEQFFGPGTRLTVL.